Listed below are T cell receptor beta chains from one sample, sequenced in a study of T-cell memory formation after mild COVID-19. TCRdb used MiXCR to reprocess the 5' RACE reads, holding one entry per CDR3 protein. Among approximately 190,000 distinct CDR3 sequences listed, approximately 16% were seen once. What was sequenced was PBMCs or a T cell subset sorted from them (not recorded which). The receptors were sampled from an adult woman who had mild COVID-19 (a few samples of this study predate the infection). Cell type and time point are not known. Each CDR3 is given with its conserved first and last residue. D genes are given only for firm matches. Not every row has a clone size; where given, it reads once, few, many or a size class.

CDR3nt | CDR3aa | d_gene | v_gene | abundance | j_gene
TGCAGTGCCAAGGCGGTAGGGCGGGGGGAGACCCAGTACTTC | CSAKAVGRGETQYF | TRBD2 | TRBV20-1 | NA | TRBJ2-5
TGTGCCAGCAGCCAAGGCGCAGGGTCGAACACTGAAGCTTTCTTT | CASSQGAGSNTEAFF | NA | TRBV3-1 | NA | TRBJ1-1
TGCGCCAGCAGCCAAGAAGCCGACCCTTCCTACAATGAGCAGTTCTTC | CASSQEADPSYNEQFF | NA | TRBV4-3 | few | TRBJ2-1
TGTGCCAGCAGAAGACAGGTCCTGGAGGGGAAAACTGAAGCTTTCTTT | CASRRQVLEGKTEAFF | NA | TRBV6-1 | NA | TRBJ1-1
TGTGCCACCCAACCCGGAGGGACTCATTCACCCCTCCACTTT | CATQPGGTHSPLHF | NA | TRBV7-9 | few | TRBJ1-6
TGTGCCAGTAGTATAGCTGGGTCCTTGGACACTGAAGCTTTCTTT | CASSIAGSLDTEAFF | NA | TRBV19 | NA | TRBJ1-1
TGCGCCAGCAGCTCGGCGGGGGTGAACACTGAAGCTTTCTTT | CASSSAGVNTEAFF | NA | TRBV5-1 | NA | TRBJ1-1
TGTGCCAGCAGAACTCCCCGGGGGGGATGGAACACCGGGGAGCTGTTTTTT | CASRTPRGGWNTGELFF | TRBD2 | TRBV6-1 | few | TRBJ2-2
TGTGCCAGCAGTTACAACAGGGGTTTATCTTCACCCCTCCACTTT | CASSYNRGLSSPLHF | TRBD1 | TRBV6-6 | few | TRBJ1-6
TGCAGTGCCACGCTAGGCTGGGGTCGAGAAAAACTGTTTTTT | CSATLGWGREKLFF | NA | TRBV20-1 | many | TRBJ1-4
TGTGCCAGCAGCCAGGAGCGGGGGGGCTTTATTGAGCAGTTCTTC | CASSQERGGFIEQFF | TRBD2 | TRBV4-2 | once | TRBJ2-1
TGTGCCAGCAGCCCTAACGGGGGACGGACCTTCCCCCGGCCTGGAAACACCATATATTTT | CASSPNGGRTFPRPGNTIYF | NA | TRBV27 | few | TRBJ1-3
TGTGCCAGCAGCCAAGATCGGTACACAGATACGCAGTATTTT | CASSQDRYTDTQYF | NA | TRBV4-2 | many | TRBJ2-3
TGTGCCAGCAGGCGGGCAGGGGAGGACTATGGCTACACCTTC | CASRRAGEDYGYTF | NA | TRBV7-9 | NA | TRBJ1-2
TGCGCCAGCAGCTTGGGGGGAACGGCCAACTACGAGCAGTACTTC | CASSLGGTANYEQYF | NA | TRBV5-1 | many | TRBJ2-7
TGTGCCAGCAGAGAAACAGGCTCTCCATCCTACGAGCAGTACTTC | CASRETGSPSYEQYF | NA | TRBV12-3/TRBV12-4 | NA | TRBJ2-7
TGTGCCAGCAGCTTGGGTGGGGTCAATGAGCAGTTCTTC | CASSLGGVNEQFF | NA | TRBV7-3 | NA | TRBJ2-1
TGTGCCACCAGTGATTTCCCCGAAAGCGGGGGTCTCCAGTATTTT | CATSDFPESGGLQYF | TRBD2 | TRBV24-1 | many | TRBJ2-3
TGCGCCAGCAGCCCGGCCCCGTTAGCGGGGGGCACTGGTGATGAGCAGTTCTTC | CASSPAPLAGGTGDEQFF | TRBD2 | TRBV5-1 | NA | TRBJ2-1
TGTGCCAGCAGCTTATTGGTCAGAGAGGACATTCAGTACTTC | CASSLLVREDIQYF | NA | TRBV7-9 | NA | TRBJ2-4
TGTGCCAGCAGCTTAGAGGGCAGTCGGAACACTGAAGCTTTCTTT | CASSLEGSRNTEAFF | NA | TRBV7-2 | few | TRBJ1-1
TGCGCCAGCAGCGGTACGGACCACACTGAAGCTTTCTTT | CASSGTDHTEAFF | NA | TRBV5-1 | NA | TRBJ1-1
TGTGCCAGCAGTGAACCCCGAGGAGGGGGCTATGGCTACACCTTC | CASSEPRGGGYGYTF | NA | TRBV25-1 | few | TRBJ1-2
TGTGCCACCAGCACGATCCGTCTAGCGGGGATGGAGACCCAGTACTTC | CATSTIRLAGMETQYF | TRBD2 | TRBV15 | NA | TRBJ2-5
TGTGCCAGCTCTGTCAGAAATGTGGAACTCTATGGCTACACCTTC | CASSVRNVELYGYTF | NA | TRBV7-2 | NA | TRBJ1-2
TGTGCCAGCAGGGGACTAGCGAGCACCGGGGAGCTGTTTTTT | CASRGLASTGELFF | TRBD2 | TRBV7-6 | NA | TRBJ2-2
TGTGCCAGCAGCCAACCGGGGGCAGGCACAGATACGCAGTATTTT | CASSQPGAGTDTQYF | NA | TRBV3-1 | NA | TRBJ2-3
TGTGCCAGCAGACAGCAGGGGTTAGCCCCTGAAGCTTTCTTT | CASRQQGLAPEAFF | NA | TRBV6-5 | few | TRBJ1-1
TGTGCCAGCCAGGGGACAGCGAACACTGAAGCTTTCTTT | CASQGTANTEAFF | TRBD1 | TRBV6-1 | few | TRBJ1-1
TGCGCCAGCAGCTTGGCTACTAGCAGGAGCTCCTACGAGCAGTACTTC | CASSLATSRSSYEQYF | NA | TRBV5-1 | many | TRBJ2-7
TGTGCCAGCAGTTACTCGAAGCGGGGCTCCTACAATGAGCAGTTCTTC | CASSYSKRGSYNEQFF | TRBD2 | TRBV6-5 | NA | TRBJ2-1